This T cell receptor beta chain was recovered during a study of T cells in tumors after PD-1 blockade (dated by TCRdb to between 2017 and 2020). General notes on the study: Exclusion criteria were prior checkpoint blockade, use of systemic immunosuppressants, or recent radiotherapy or other anti-cancer therapy within 4 weeks. An average of approximately 27,000 TCR templates (range 554-99,264) and 6,000 to 6,500 unique clonotypes was obtained for tumor samples, about 20-fold deeper than single-cell TCR sequencing. Ongoing daily vismodegib 150 mg was also given to a subset of patients during anti-PD-1 treatment. Paired single-cell RNA and TCR sequencing was done in the study on site-matched tumors from patients with BCC or SCC, both before and after anti-PD-1 therapy. Treatment consisted of either cemiplimab 350 mg every 2 weeks or pembrolizumab 200 mg every 3 weeks. RECIST version 1.1 was used to evaluate clinical response.

Regarding this clone: Its antigen remains undetermined. Per-nucleotide qualities are absent, and no much larger clonotype sits a single base away.

The time point label here, explained by the study, means: after anti-PD-1 therapy. Before and after PD-1 blockade, tumor biopsies came from the same primary tumor, making the samples site-matched. For bulk TCRbeta sequencing, genomic DNA was extracted from tumor biopsies or peripheral blood, and input amounts ranged from about 616 ng to 6,500 ng. Leftover biopsy material went through bulk TCRbeta sequencing, with the goal of boosting sensitivity for rare clonotypes relative to single-cell TCR sequencing. All patients had histologically proven advanced or metastatic basal or squamous cell carcinoma and were poor candidates for surgical resection. The basal cell carcinoma cohort was made up of around eleven patients, and bulk tumor TCR sequencing was performed for several of these patients. Fresh biopsies were taken from the primary tumor site, and part of the biopsy material was kept in RNAlater for exome and bulk TCR sequencing.

Deep TCRbeta sequencing was performed with the immunoSEQ platform. The authors' pipeline ran thus. For further analysis, only productive rearrangements were exported from the immunoSEQ Analyzer. Clones with significant expansion or contraction between timepoints were called with a two-sided binomial test at Bonferroni-corrected P below 0.01. T cell phenotypes were assigned to bulk TCRbeta clonotypes by matching the clonotypes to single-cell RNA+TCR-seq clones with the same TCRbeta sequence. Clone enrichment in tumor was computed as tumor frequency divided by PBMC frequency from bulk TCR sequencing. TCRs were sorted with GLIPH into specificity groups, meaning clusters of distinct TCRs that share CDR3 motifs and likely recognize common antigens. The table was pulled from immuneACCESS by TCRdb, which kept in-frame rearrangements only. Such tables lose some clones; where checked, under half of the loss comes from unresolved V genes, and the rest has no known cause. D and trimming come from the DNA, and the V and J calls and clone size come from that table. Counted in this sample were about 7,700 clones; about two thirds of them appeared once. Roughly 8.3% of the sample is held by the ten biggest clonotypes.

On the study overall, not on this receptor specifically: The source of novel T cell clones was not identified, and lymphoid organs or rare unexpanded clones within the tumor or the tumor periphery could be included among the possible sources. Exhausted CD8+ clones expanded after therapy were found to be mostly novel clonotypes undetected pre-treatment, suggesting clonal replacement rather than reinvigoration of pre-existing clones. Clonal replacement was observed only between pre- and post-treatment samples and not between two pre-treatment samples, a pattern that was regarded as arguing against biopsy timing or location artifacts. About two fifths of tumor TCR clonotypes were detected in blood, and some novel exhausted tumor clones were observed in pre-treatment blood, which was taken as suggesting peripheral recruitment.

Here V drops 5 bases and J drops 6 bases, and the junction holds 5 bases not matched to any gene. Reading from cysteine to phenylalanine, the CDR3 counts 13 amino acids. The read is trimmed to its CDR3 DNA, 39 bases read in frame from base 1. The germline V gene provides CDR1 SGHRS and CDR2 YFSETQ. This clonotype was sampled from a human donor with basal cell carcinoma. The sequences come from tumor tissue, collected after anti-PD-1 treatment. The chain joins TRBV5-1 to TRBJ1-2; 9 middle bases align to TRBD1. The CDR3 protein sequence reads: CASRRDREDGYTF. In nucleotides, the sequence is TGCGCCAGCAGACGGGACAGGGAGGATGGCTACACCTTC.